This T cell receptor (beta chain) emerged from a study of OX40 agonist ivuxolimab in advanced cancers. Study-wide results and limits: Low normalized clonal expansion also occurred in some nonresponding patients.

J lost 0 bases, V lost 0 bases, and 4 bases had no gene match. The CDR3 runs 17 residues. Germline CDR1 and CDR2: LNHNV and YYDKDF (reference sequence). The data were produced by immunoSEQ multiplex PCR, yet TCRdb's version contains in-frame clones alone and is incomplete. The profile shows about 64,000 clones, approximately 90% of them singletons. Regarding this clone: The target antigen is unknown.

V is TRBV15 and J is TRBJ1-5; 8 nucleotides agree with TRBD1. This material consisted of CD4+ or CD8+ T cells sorted from blood, taken in a trial of the OX40 agonist ivuxolimab. The TCR originated in an adult with an advanced solid tumor such as melanoma, head and neck, liver or kidney cancer. CDR3 sequence reads: CATSRDRGQGSNQPQHF. CDR3 nucleotide sequence: TGTGCCACCAGCAGAGATCGAGGACAGGGTAGCAATCAGCCCCAGCATTTT.